This T cell receptor beta chain was documented in a study of T-cell reconstitution after alpha-beta-depleted transplantation in children. Study-wide results and limits: Newly generated T cells supplied most T-cell counts and diversity one year post-transplant. Recipient T cells and thymic progenitors that survived gave rise to the high TCRbeta diversity observed at day 60 in some patients.

During its preparation, the TCRbeta library received unique molecular identifiers. TCRdb re-derived calls from the PCR reads in MiXCR, one entry per CDR3 protein. This table holds roughly 240,000 distinct CDR3 sequences, under 9.5% found once. The V and J ends lost 3 bases and 4 bases respectively, with 12 bases between them. Germline V CDR1 and CDR2: SEHNR, FQNEAQ (reference sequence). CDR3 length: 14 amino acids. The sample holds many counts of this clonotype. Antigen: not known. This specimen consisted of PBMCs, mostly from graft donor cells, obtained 180 days after TCRalphabeta/CD19-depleted stem cell transplant. This chain links TRBV7-9 with TRBJ2-5; D perhaps matches TRBD1 (6 bases). This receptor was identified in a male patient aged 5 to 17 who had a stem cell transplant for acute lymphoblastic leukemia, so the T cells may come from the graft donor. CDR3 loop: CASSFPDSAETQYF. CDR3 sequence (DNA): TGTGCCAGCAGCTTCCCGGACAGCGCAGAGACCCAGTACTTC.